Shown below are 31 T cell receptor beta chains from a single sample sequenced in a study of T-cell reconstitution after alpha-beta-depleted transplantation in children. TCRbeta library preparation incorporated unique molecular identifiers. TCRdb itself ran the PCR reads through MiXCR, one entry per CDR3 protein. In the table there are approximately 800,000 distinct CDR3 sequences, approximately 15% of which are singletons. The source was PBMCs, mostly from graft donor cells, collected 360 days after TCRalphabeta/CD19-depleted stem cell transplant. These receptors came from a male patient younger than 18 who had a stem cell transplant for acute lymphoblastic leukemia, so the T cells may come from the graft donor.

This clonotype was found a few times. The chain combines TRBV7-2 with TRBJ2-3; D is uncertain. The V end was cut by 1 base, the J end by 2 bases, with 10 bases between. CDR3 size: 15 residues. In germline, CDR1 is SGHTA, CDR2 FQGNSA. For the CDR3, the DNA is TGTGCCAGCAGCTTAGTGGGCATAATCACAGATACGCAGTATTTT. Translation: CASSLVGIITDTQYF.

This clonotype was counted ten times or more. V usage is TRBV12-5 and J usage is TRBJ2-1; D gene uncertain. V shed 7 bases and J shed 3 bases, with 13 bases lying between them. This CDR3 contains 14 residues. CDR1 LGHNT and CDR2 FRNRAP come from the germline V gene. The CDR3: CASALLDIYNEQFF. CDR3 coding DNA: TGTGCTAGTGCCCTCCTAGACATCTACAATGAGCAGTTCTTC.

The chain employs TRBV20-1 and TRBJ2-3; D possibly corresponds to TRBD2 (5 bases). Germline CDR1 and CDR2: DFQATT and SNEGSKA (reference sequence). The germline V and J ends were trimmed by 2 bases and 2 bases, with 11 bases remaining between them. CDR3 size: 14 residues. CDR3 sequence: CSARLEGATDTQYF. Written as DNA, the CDR3 is TGCAGTGCTAGATTAGAGGGAGCCACAGATACGCAGTATTTT.

The chain has TRBV29-1 and TRBJ1-1; D gene unclear. The CDR3 contains 12 residues. V gave up 2 bases and J gave up 0 bases, with 4 bases separating them. Germline V gene data show CDR1 as SQVTM and CDR2 as ANQGSEA. The CDR3 region has the DNA TGCAGCGTTGAACGCCTGAACACTGAAGCTTTCTTT. Encoded protein: CSVERLNTEAFF.

The table lists this clonotype with a count of one. The chain has TRBV12-3 or TRBV12-4 and TRBJ2-3, with TRBD2 identical over 7 bases. Germline trimming cut 2 bases from V and 6 bases from J; bases unmatched to any gene: 14. This CDR3 comprises 17 residues. In nucleotides, the CDR3 is TGTGCCAGCAGTTTACAGACGTACGGAGCGGGATCGGATACGCAGTATTTT. Translating gives CASSLQTYGAGSDTQYF.

V gene TRBV4-1 combines with J gene TRBJ2-3, with a tentative D call TRBD2 (6 bases). Germline loops: CDR1 MGHRA, CDR2 YSYEKL. The germline V and J ends were trimmed by 4 bases and 2 bases, with 13 bases remaining between them. CDR3 length: 15 residues. The CDR3 DNA is TGCGCCAGCAGCCGGCGGACTAAGTCCACAGATACGCAGTATTTT. Translating it yields CASSRRTKSTDTQYF.

In its sample, this clonotype was seen a few times. The V call is TRBV4-1, the J call TRBJ2-7, with D hard to call. CDR3 length: 14 residues. Germline V lookup: CDR1 MGHRA, CDR2 YSYEKL. The V and J ends lost 1 base and 3 bases respectively, with 10 bases between them. CDR3 sequence reads: CASSQGVGGYEQYF. The CDR3 nucleotides read TGCGCCAGCAGCCAAGGGGTGGGTGGCTACGAGCAGTACTTC.

Only a few counts were recorded for this clonotype. J is TRBJ2-1 and V is TRBV4-1; TRBD2 matches 13 bases. The CDR3 has 17 residues. Germline trimming cut 6 bases from V and 2 bases from J; bases unmatched to any gene: 7. Germline CDR1 MGHRA, CDR2 YSYEKL. CDR3 nucleotide sequence: TGCGCCAGCAGGGGACTAGCGGGAAGAGAGGCCTACAATGAGCAGTTCTTC. Translating gives CASRGLAGREAYNEQFF.

This clonotype was recorded at least ten times. The chain links TRBV20-1 to TRBJ2-2, with D possibly being TRBD2 (6 bases). V lost 7 bases and J 5 bases, leaving 17 bases between the germline ends. In germline, CDR1 is DFQATT, CDR2 SNEGSKA (reference sequence). The CDR3 has 14 amino acids. CDR3 amino acids: CSGGLAGRTGELFF. CDR3 DNA: TGCAGTGGAGGCTTGGCAGGGAGGACCGGGGAGCTGTTTTTT.

This clonotype was detected ten times or more. The V gene is TRBV20-1, the J gene TRBJ2-1, with no clear D. Germline V gene data show CDR1 as DFQATT and CDR2 as SNEGSKA (reference sequence). The CDR3 has 15 amino acids. V was shortened by 5 bases and J by 2 bases, with 16 bases between the two germline ends. For the CDR3, the DNA is TGCAGTGCTGATAATCCGAAGCGAACCTACAATGAGCAGTTCTTC. Protein product: CSADNPKRTYNEQFF.

The J gene is TRBJ2-2, the V gene TRBV7-9; D is possibly TRBD1 or TRBD2 (5 bases each). Germline V gene sequence: CDR1 SEHNR, CDR2 FQNEAQ (reference sequence). V lost 7 bases and J 0 bases, leaving 15 bases between the germline ends. The CDR3 loop spans 16 amino acids. CDR3 nucleotide sequence: TGTGCCAGCACCCCCCGGGGCCCCCCGAACACCGGGGAGCTGTTTTTT. This gives the protein CASTPRGPPNTGELFF.

This clonotype was counted a few times. The chain combines TRBV9 with TRBJ2-3; no firm D call. The V and J ends lost 4 bases and 3 bases respectively, with 12 bases between them. The CDR3 spans 14 residues. The germline CDR1 and CDR2 sequences are SGDLS and YYNGEE. CDR3 nucleotides: TGTGCCAGCAGCCCCGCCGTCGTGACAGATACGCAGTATTTT. Translated: CASSPAVVTDTQYF.

The J gene is TRBJ2-7, the V gene TRBV5-1; 8 bases align to TRBD1. V gave up 4 bases and J gave up 5 bases; unmatched junction bases: 11. The CDR3 runs 15 residues. Germline V gene data show CDR1 as SGHRS and CDR2 as YFSETQ. This CDR3 reads CASSRRQGTINEQYF. CDR3 bases: TGCGCCAGCAGCCGGCGACAGGGGACAATCAACGAGCAGTACTTC.

This sequence joins TRBV14 and TRBJ2-7; 8 bases match TRBD2. V dropped 5 bases and J dropped 3; count of bases not matched to a gene: 12. CDR1 SGHDN and CDR2 FVKESK come from the germline V gene. This CDR3 is built from 16 residues. The chain's CDR3 is CASSERLALGVYEQYF. CDR3 sequence (DNA): TGTGCCAGCAGCGAACGACTAGCGCTGGGAGTCTACGAGCAGTACTTC.

In its sample, this clonotype was seen many times. The V and J genes are TRBV10-1 and TRBJ2-4, with 9 nucleotides matching TRBD2. The germline V gene has CDR1 WNHNN and CDR2 SYGVQD (reference sequence). Germline trimming cut 3 bases from V and 9 bases from J; bases unmatched to any gene: 15. CDR3 size: 17 residues. The DNA of the CDR3 is TGCGCCAGCAGTGAAGGGGGACATAGCGGGAGAGGAGGCATTCAGTACTTC. Translated, it gives CASSEGGHSGRGGIQYF.

Regarding this clonotype: A read error may account for a junction end that differs from germline. The chain recombines TRBV7-3 with TRBJ2-1, with 10 bases fitting TRBD2. This CDR3 contains 16 residues. In germline, CDR1 is SGHTA, CDR2 FQGTGA. Here the CDR3 DNA reads TGTGCCAGCAGCTTATTACTAGCGGGAATATACAATGATCAGTTCTTC. Protein product: CASSLLLAGIYNDQFF.

This clonotype has a handful of counts. The V gene is TRBV11-2, the J gene TRBJ2-7, with D hard to call. In germline, CDR1 is SGHAT, CDR2 FQNNGV. V was shortened by 3 bases and J by 6 bases, with 9 bases between the two germline ends. The CDR3 has 12 amino acids. The chain's CDR3 is CASSLYLSEQYF. The CDR3 DNA follows: TGTGCCAGCAGCTTGTATCTCTCCGAGCAGTACTTC.

The chain recombines TRBV5-1 with TRBJ1-1; TRBD1 agrees at 7 bases. The CDR3 is made up of 16 amino acids. Germline V CDR1 and CDR2: SGHRS, YFSETQ. The junction had 7 bases not matched to a gene; V was cut back by 2 bases and J by 0 bases. This CDR3 reads CASSFATGTVNTEAFF. The CDR3 DNA reads TGCGCCAGCAGCTTCGCAACCGGGACAGTGAACACTGAAGCTTTCTTT.

This clonotype has just a few counts. The V call is TRBV6-5, the J call TRBJ2-5; possibly TRBD1 for D (6 bases). CDR1 and CDR2 (germline): MNHEY, SVGAGI. The V and J ends lost 0 bases and 5 bases respectively, with 13 bases between them. The CDR3 has 15 residues. The CDR3 reads CASSYSFQGRETQYF. The CDR3 coding sequence is TGTGCCAGCAGTTACTCCTTTCAGGGGCGGGAGACCCAGTACTTC.

Only a few counts were recorded for this clonotype. V gene TRBV3-1 combines with J gene TRBJ1-4; D is undetermined. Deletions cut 10 bases from V and 2 bases from J, with 11 bases between. The CDR3 is 13 amino acids. CDR1 is LGHDT, CDR2 YNNKEL, per germline (reference sequence). In DNA, the CDR3 is TGTGCCACGGGGTATTTGACTAATGAAAAACTGTTTTTT. Its translation is CATGYLTNEKLFF.

The chain carries TRBV5-1 and TRBJ2-3; D not resolved. CDR1 is SGHRS, CDR2 YFSETQ, per germline. Trimming left V 0 bases short and J 2 bases short, with 13 bases between. The CDR3 is made up of 16 amino acids. CDR3 protein: CASSLALNPVTDTQYF. CDR3 sequence (DNA): TGCGCCAGCAGCTTGGCCCTCAATCCAGTCACAGATACGCAGTATTTT. The full variable domain, with the rest looked up from reference TRBV5-1 and TRBJ2-3, is KAGVTQTPRYLIKTRGQQVTLSCSPISGHRSVSWYQQTPGQGLQFLFEYFSETQRNKGNFPGRFSGRQFSNSRSEMNVSTLELGDSALYLCASSLALNPVTDTQYFGPGTRLTVL.

The rearrangement links TRBV10-3 to TRBJ2-7; TRBD2 matches 7 bases. Trimming at V came to 3 bases and at J to 2 bases, leaving 13 bases not matched to a gene. The CDR3 consists of 17 residues. Germline loops: CDR1 ENHRY, CDR2 SYGVKD. The CDR3 region is CAISDPNLPGLTYEQYF. The DNA for the CDR3 is TGTGCCATCAGTGACCCGAACCTCCCGGGACTAACCTACGAGCAGTACTTC.

The gene calls are TRBV6-6 and TRBJ2-1; no clear D. This CDR3 comprises 13 residues. The germline V gene encodes CDR1 MNHNY and CDR2 SVGAGI (reference sequence). V gave up 2 bases and J gave up 8 bases, with 10 bases separating them. CDR3 coding DNA: TGTGCCAGCAGTTACACGTCGGTCTATGAGCAGTTCTTC. Its translation: CASSYTSVYEQFF.

This clonotype has just a few counts. The chain couples TRBV7-2 to TRBJ1-1; D call uncertain. V lost 1 base and J 1 base, leaving 10 bases between the germline ends. The CDR3 consists of 15 residues. The V gene's germline CDR1 is SGHTA and CDR2 FQGNSA. For the CDR3, the DNA is TGTGCCAGCAGCTTAGGTTCCCGGAAGAACACTGAAGCTTTCTTT. It encodes CASSLGSRKNTEAFF.

The V and J genes are TRBV10-1 and TRBJ2-1; D is uncertain. Germline-derived CDR1 and CDR2 are WNHNN and SYGVQD (reference sequence). The V end lost 6 bases, the J end lost 6 bases, and 18 bases lay between the germline ends. The CDR3 has 15 residues. In DNA form, the CDR3 reads TGCGCCAGCAGCCCACAAGCCCGTCTCTTCAATGAGCAGTTCTTC. This translates into CASSPQARLFNEQFF.

This clonotype was observed a handful of times. The CDR3 loop reads CASSRRSRDTQYF. For the CDR3, the DNA is TGCGCCAGCAGTAGGAGGTCGCGGGATACGCAGTATTTT. This chain links TRBV5-1 with TRBJ2-3; maybe TRBD2 (5 bases). The CDR3 sequence is 13 residues long. Germline-derived CDR1 and CDR2 are SGHRS and YFSETQ. Trimming took 5 bases from V and 6 from J, leaving 13 bases between them. Based on the CDR3 plus reference TRBV5-1 and TRBJ2-3, the full variable domain is KAGVTQTPRYLIKTRGQQVTLSCSPISGHRSVSWYQQTPGQGLQFLFEYFSETQRNKGNFPGRFSGRQFSNSRSEMNVSTLELGDSALYLCASSRRSRDTQYFGPGTRLTVL.

This clonotype has a count of ten or more. The J gene is TRBJ2-1, the V gene TRBV12-3 or TRBV12-4; D unclear. Between the trimmed V and J ends, which lost 6 bases and 8 bases, there was a span of 17 bases. The CDR3 loop spans 14 amino acids. CDR3: CASSFLLLGYEQFF. CDR3 in DNA: TGTGCCAGCAGCTTCCTACTACTGGGCTATGAGCAGTTCTTC.

This clonotype appeared once. V usage is TRBV4-1 and J usage is TRBJ2-7, with 8 bases aligning to TRBD2. After removal of 0 bases from V and 4 bases from J, the junction contained 5 bases not matched to a gene. The length of the CDR3 is 15 residues. Per the germline V gene, CDR1 is MGHRA and CDR2 is YSYEKL. The DNA for the CDR3 is TGCGCCAGCAGCCAAGAAACTAGCGGATGGTACGAGCAGTACTTC. It codes for CASSQETSGWYEQYF.

This clonotype was observed a few times. The V gene is TRBV3-1, the J gene TRBJ2-6; TRBD1 aligns across 8 bases. V was clipped by 6 bases and J by 1 base; unmatched bases: 20. The CDR3 runs to 21 residues. Germline CDR1 LGHDT, CDR2 YNNKEL (reference sequence). The CDR3 region has the DNA TGTGCCAGCAGTTCTTTTCCTTCTGGGACAGGAAGAGATTCTGGGGCCAACGTCCTGACTTTC. Its protein is CASSSFPSGTGRDSGANVLTF.

There are many counts of this clonotype. The rearrangement joins TRBV5-1 to TRBJ2-1; TRBD1 matches 7 bases. Trimming took 4 bases from V and 2 from J; bases not matched to a gene: 6. The CDR3 is made up of 15 amino acids. Germline assignment: CDR1 SGHRS and CDR2 YFSETQ. CDR3 region: CASSLLGGPYNEQFF. The CDR3 DNA is TGCGCCAGCAGCCTATTAGGGGGCCCCTACAATGAGCAGTTCTTC.

This clonotype has only a few counts. V gene TRBV5-1 combines with J gene TRBJ1-5; no clear D. There are 15 residues in the CDR3. Trimming removed 0 bases from V and 4 bases from J, with 11 bases in between. CDR1 and CDR2 from the germline V gene are SGHRS and YFSETQ. The CDR3, as DNA: TGCGCCAGCAGCTTGGGGCCGTACCCTAATCAGCCCCAGCATTTT. The encoded protein is CASSLGPYPNQPQHF. The full variable domain, rest sourced from reference TRBV5-1 and TRBJ1-5, is KAGVTQTPRYLIKTRGQQVTLSCSPISGHRSVSWYQQTPGQGLQFLFEYFSETQRNKGNFPGRFSGRQFSNSRSEMNVSTLELGDSALYLCASSLGPYPNQPQHFGDGTRLSIL.